Sequencing of this TCR beta chain was carried out in a study of blood T cell repertoires in COVID-19. Whole-study context: Sites in the United States, Italy and Spain provided acute and convalescent COVID-19 samples. Nucleic acid was either cDNA or gDNA, and it came from T cells, B-cell-depleted T cells, or PBMCs.

Profiling relied on immunoSEQ multiplex PCR, and the TCRdb table lists in-frame clones only, not all of them. The top ten clones hold 1.5% to 2% of a sample with around 190,000 clones, about 90% of them seen once. This CDR3 region has 12 residues. CDR1 is MNHEY and CDR2 is SMNVEV in the germline V gene (reference sequence). The V end lost 7 bases, the J end lost 6 bases, and 12 bases lay between the germline ends. The sample taken for sequencing was peripheral blood. This receptor was taken from a man aged 18 to 30 with active or convalescent COVID-19. V and J are TRBV27 and TRBJ1-1; tentatively, D is TRBD1 (5 bases). Here the CDR3 DNA reads TGTGCCAGCAAATTAGGGGACTCTGAAGCTTTCTTT. It yields the protein CASKLGDSEAFF.